There are a few counts of the clone carrying this TCR beta chain. Primers included in the PCR were 60 Vbeta and 13 Jbeta primers. The protocol was immunoSEQ multiplex PCR, while the TCRdb copy is restricted to in-frame clones and leaves out a portion. The data show around 150,000 clones, with 65% to 70% seen just once and 3.5% to 5% held by the top ten. The data were obtained in a study of cytomegalovirus exposure and HLA in healthy donors. Germline CDR1 and CDR2: SNHLY and FYNNEI. There are 15 residues in the CDR3. V lost 10 bases and J lost 0; bases outside the gene matches: 9. The chain uses TRBV2 and TRBJ1-3, with 7 bases identical to TRBD1. Material: PBMCs. The TCR sequence derives from a young woman in good health and CMV-seropositive. The chain's CDR3 is CATGKQGTSGNTIYF. For the CDR3, the DNA is TGTGCCACCGGAAAACAGGGGACCTCTGGAAACACCATATATTTT.